This passage covers 25 T cell receptor beta chains from one sample sequenced in a study of T cells in women clearing cervical HPV infection. Repertoires were generated with immunoSEQ multiplex PCR, while TCRdb's copy carries only in-frame clones and drops some. There are 48,000 or so clones in the sample, with under 2% held by the top ten. Sequenced input: blood buffy coat. The source of these receptors is a woman aged 18-69 years with a cervical HPV16 infection that either progressed to CIN3+ or cleared (not recorded which).

As concerns this clone: Sequencing ends 3 residues short of the CDR3 end; the germline J gene provides the rest. The chain links TRBV7-9 to TRBJ2-1; D unresolved. This CDR3 region has 11 residues. From germline, CDR1 is SEHNR and CDR2 FQNEAQ (reference sequence). The V and J ends lost 5 bases and 9 bases respectively, with 8 bases between them. CDR3 loop: CASSLGIEQFF. The CDR3 DNA, read in part, is TGTGCCAGCAGCCTCGGTATTGAG. Based on the CDR3 plus reference TRBV7-9 and TRBJ2-1, the full variable domain is DTGVSQNPRHKITKRGQNVTFRCDPISEHNRLYWYRQTLGQGPEFLTYFQNEAQLEKSRLLSDRFSAERPKGSFSTLEIQRTEQGDSAMYLCASSLGIEQFFGPGTRLTVL.

A note on this clone: Read sequence stops 3 residues before the CDR3 end, and the germline J gene provides the missing end. This chain uses TRBV19 with TRBJ2-1; D may be TRBD1 (6 bases). Germline values: CDR1 LNHDA, CDR2 SQIVND (reference sequence). Trimming removed 4 bases at V and 7 bases at J, with 8 bases between. The CDR3 totals 12 residues. CDR3 DNA, as far as it was read: TGTGCCAGTAGTACAAGGGGGAATGAG. Residues: CASSTRGNE. The complete CDR3 protein is CASSTRGNEQFF.

A note on this clone: From the germline J gene comes the end of the CDR3, since the read stops 3 residues before it. The chain employs TRBV19 and TRBJ2-3, with TRBD1 as a possible D gene (6 bases). Trimming stripped 4 bases from V and 1 base from J, with 15 bases between. This CDR3 comprises 16 residues. Per germline, CDR1 LNHDA and CDR2 SQIVND (reference sequence). The covered CDR3 bases are TGTGCCAGTAGTACGGGACACCGAACACGCACAGATACG. This encodes CASSTGHRTRTDT. The full CDR3 is CASSTGHRTRTDTQYF.

To note about this clone: The read halts 3 residues ahead of the CDR3 end, with the missing end drawn from the germline J gene. The V gene is TRBV20-1, the J gene TRBJ2-3; weak D call: TRBD2 (6 bases). V lost 1 base and J 4 bases, leaving 9 bases between the germline ends. Germline V gene data show CDR1 as DFQATT and CDR2 as SNEGSKA (reference sequence). This CDR3 spans 13 amino acids. The covered CDR3 bases are TGCAGTGCTAGAGGCGCGGGGCCAGATACG. Protein product: CSARGAGPDT. The whole CDR3 sequence reads CSARGAGPDTQYF.

With respect to this clone: The read terminates 3 residues before the CDR3 end, so the remaining end is supplied by the germline J gene. The genes are TRBV20-1 and TRBJ1-2; 7 nucleotides line up with TRBD1. The CDR3 consists of 16 residues. Germline values: CDR1 DFQATT, CDR2 SNEGSKA (reference sequence). V shed 0 bases and J 3 bases; nucleotides not matched to a gene: 10. Here the CDR3 reads CSARDGGDRAYYGYTF. The sequenced CDR3 bases are TGCAGTGCTAGAGATGGGGGTGACAGGGCCTACTATGGC.

On this clone itself: The CDR3 goes on 3 residues after the read ends, and that part is filled in from the germline J gene. This chain connects TRBV2 to TRBJ2-6, with TRBD1 matching 9 bases. V shed 3 bases, J shed 3 bases, and the junction held 3 bases outside the gene matches. Germline values: CDR1 SNHLY, CDR2 FYNNEI. The length of the CDR3 is 16 residues. The CDR3 here is CASSDRTGVGANVLTF. The CDR3 bases that were read are TGTGCCAGCAGTGATCGGACAGGGGTTGGGGCCAACGTC.

A note on this clone: Read coverage stops 3 residues before the CDR3 terminus; the germline J gene supplies the remainder. The gene calls are TRBV7-2 and TRBJ1-1, with TRBD1 matching 7 bases. The CDR3 consists of 13 residues. Unmatched junction bases numbered 1, after V lost 1 base and J lost 5 bases. The germline V gene has CDR1 SGHTA and CDR2 FQGNSA. Partial CDR3 DNA: TGTGCCAGCAGCTTAGACAGGGGTACTGAA. Translation gives CASSLDRGTE. From start to end, the CDR3 is CASSLDRGTEAFF.

In the case of this clone: The CDR3 goes on 3 residues after the read ends, and that part is filled in from the germline J gene. This rearrangement joins TRBV7-9 to TRBJ2-7, with TRBD2 as a possible D gene (5 bases). Germline CDR1 and CDR2: SEHNR and FQNEAQ (reference sequence). V was trimmed by 0 bases and J by 2 bases, leaving 11 bases between them. There are 15 residues in the CDR3. The CDR3 DNA, read in part, is TGTGCCAGCAGCTTAGCGAATACTAGTCCCTACGAG. Encoded protein: CASSLANTSPYE. From start to end, the CDR3 is CASSLANTSPYEQYF.

The CDR3: CASSPGRGSYEQYF. Partial CDR3 DNA: TGTGCCAGCTCACCAGGCAGGGGATCGTACGAG. The chain joins TRBV18 to TRBJ2-7, with D maybe TRBD1 (6 bases). The read ends 3 residues before the CDR3 terminus; that terminus is restored from the germline J gene. The CDR3 sequence is 14 residues long. V was pared by 2 bases and J by 4 bases, with 12 bases between. Germline assignment: CDR1 KGHSH and CDR2 LQKENI. The variable domain in full, completed from reference TRBV18 and TRBJ2-7, reads NAGVMQNPRHLVRRRGQEARLRCSPMKGHSHVYWYRQLPEEGLKFMVYLQKENIIDESGMPKERFSAEFPKEGPSILRIQQVVRGDSAAYFCASSPGRGSYEQYFGPGTRLTVT.

The DNA read from the CDR3 is TGTGCCAGCAGTCGCGGACAGGGCATACAGCCC. Its protein is CASSRGQGIQP. The whole CDR3 sequence reads CASSRGQGIQPQHF. V usage is TRBV28 and J usage is TRBJ1-5, with 8 bases matching TRBD1. The read is 3 residues too short to cover the CDR3 end, so that end is filled in from the germline J gene. This CDR3 has 14 amino acids. CDR1 and CDR2 from the germline V gene are MDHEN and SYDVKM. Losses at the gene ends were 5 bases for V and 7 bases for J; bases not matched to a gene: 7.

Remarks on this clone: The CDR3 end lies 3 residues beyond the end of the read and is filled in from the germline J gene. The V gene is TRBV18, the J gene TRBJ2-7; perhaps TRBD1 as D (6 bases). The germline V gene has CDR1 KGHSH and CDR2 LQKENI. The V gene lost 3 bases and the J gene lost 0 bases, with 15 bases spanning the gap. This CDR3 is built from 16 residues. The CDR3 is CASSPPDSEPSYEQYF. The part of the CDR3 DNA that was read is TGTGCCAGCTCACCTCCGGACAGCGAACCCTCCTACGAG.

On this clone itself: The read finishes 3 residues shy of the CDR3 end, and the germline J gene is used to complete it. This rearrangement joins TRBV5-1 to TRBJ1-2; 8 positions match TRBD1. The CDR3 consists of 13 residues. Germline CDR1 is SGHRS and CDR2 is YFSETQ. CDR3 DNA (partial): TGCGCCAGCAGCTTAGGACAGGGCACGGGC. This encodes CASSLGQGTG. The CDR3 reads in full as CASSLGQGTGYTF.

A remark on this clone: The CDR3 end lies 3 residues beyond the end of the read and is filled in from the germline J gene. The chain uses TRBV6-2 or TRBV6-3 and TRBJ1-2, with D possibly being TRBD1 (6 bases). Germline V gene sequence: CDR1 MNHEY, CDR2 SVGEGT. There are 12 residues in the CDR3. The sequenced part of the CDR3 DNA is TGTGCCAGCAGTGGCGGGACACCGGAG. Encoded protein: CASSGGTPE. The complete CDR3 reads CASSGGTPEYTF.

Comments on this clone: The CDR3 extends 3 residues past the end of the read, so its final part is completed from the germline J gene. The genes are TRBV30 and TRBJ1-1; D call uncertain. The CDR3 extends over 13 amino acids. Per germline, CDR1 GTSNPN and CDR2 SVGIG (reference sequence). The CDR3 DNA, read in part, is TGTGCCTGGATTAGCCAGACTGACCGAAAA. Protein sequence: CAWISQTDRK. The full CDR3 is CAWISQTDRKAFF. The complete variable domain, with remaining parts taken from reference TRBV30 and TRBJ1-1, reads SQTIHQWPATLVQPVGSPLSLECTVEGTSNPNLYWYRQAAGRGLQLLFYSVGIGQISSEVPQNLSASRPQDRQFILSSKKLLLSDSGFYLCAWISQTDRKAFFGQGTRLTVV.

A word on this clone: With the read ending 3 residues before the CDR3 end, the germline J gene is used to fill in that end. The chain uses TRBV28 and TRBJ1-2; 8 nucleotides align to TRBD1. CDR3 length equals 14 residues. Looked up from germline, CDR1 is MDHEN and CDR2 is SYDVKM. V gave up 2 bases and J gave up 6 bases; unmatched junction bases: 5. The chain's CDR3 is CASSLPPGGHGYTF. CDR3 bases read: TGTGCCAGCAGTTTACCCCCAGGGGGCCATGGC.

CDR3 in amino acids: CASSQDRGLMNTEAFF. The sequenced part of the CDR3 DNA is TGTGCCAGTAGCCAGGACAGGGGATTAATGAACACTGAA. This rearrangement joins TRBV19 to TRBJ1-1, with 9 positions matching TRBD1. Read data end 3 residues before the CDR3 end; the end is taken from the germline J gene. V was clipped by 6 bases and J by 0 bases; unmatched bases: 8. Germline assignment: CDR1 LNHDA and CDR2 SQIVND (reference sequence). The CDR3 is made up of 16 amino acids.

Remarks on this clone: The read halts 3 residues ahead of the CDR3 end, with the missing end drawn from the germline J gene. The chain combines TRBV4-1 with TRBJ1-2; 7 bases match TRBD1. The ends lost 1 base at V and 3 bases at J; junction bases unmatched: 8. The CDR3 covers 16 residues. The germline gives CDR1 MGHRA, CDR2 YSYEKL. CDR3 residues: CASSQGATGKYYGYTF. The DNA read from the CDR3 is TGCGCCAGCAGCCAAGGAGCGACAGGGAAGTACTATGGC.

Remarks on this clone: Read data end 3 residues before the CDR3 end; the end is taken from the germline J gene. The chain couples TRBV19 to TRBJ1-5; no clear D. Germline CDR1 and CDR2: LNHDA and SQIVND (reference sequence). Between the trimmed V and J ends, which lost 3 bases and 6 bases, there was a span of 15 bases. The CDR3 contains 15 residues. Partial CDR3 DNA: TGTGCCAGTAGTATCTATGCGGGGTCGGGTCAGCCC. It yields the protein CASSIYAGSGQP. The CDR3 in full is CASSIYAGSGQPQHF.

On this clone: The read falls 3 residues short of the CDR3 end, and the missing part is taken from the germline J gene. This chain joins TRBV7-9 and TRBJ2-2; D is unresolved. Trimming removed 8 bases at V and 8 bases at J, with 6 bases between. The CDR3 runs to 10 residues. The V gene's germline CDR1 is SEHNR and CDR2 FQNEAQ (reference sequence). CDR3 DNA (partial): TGTGCCAGCGAGACAGGGGAG. Its protein product is CASETGE. The entire CDR3 protein reads CASETGELFF.

As to this clone: Sequencing ends 3 residues short of the CDR3 end; the germline J gene provides the rest. J is TRBJ2-5 and V is TRBV19, with 9 bases aligning to TRBD1. The V and J ends lost 3 bases and 2 bases, in that order; junction bases with no gene match: 13. CDR3 length: 18 amino acids. CDR1 is LNHDA, CDR2 SQIVND, per germline (reference sequence). The sequenced part of the CDR3 DNA is TGTGCCAGTAGTATGACCGGGACAGGGTCCCCCGTTCAAGAGACC. Its translation: CASSMTGTGSPVQET. The CDR3, in full, reads CASSMTGTGSPVQETQYF.

On this clone itself: The read is 3 residues too short to cover the CDR3 end, so that end is filled in from the germline J gene. The chain links TRBV12-3 or TRBV12-4 to TRBJ1-3, with D unclear. V was trimmed by 0 bases and J by 4 bases, leaving 10 bases between them. This CDR3 has 15 residues. CDR3 in amino acids: CASSLADWPGNTIYF. Incomplete CDR3 DNA: TGTGCCAGCAGTTTAGCGGACTGGCCCGGAAACACC.

Note on this clone: The read gets to within 3 residues of the CDR3 end, and the germline J gene fills in the rest. The chain couples TRBV28 to TRBJ1-1; D ambiguous. Deletions cut 2 bases from V and 6 bases from J, with 16 bases between. The CDR3 is made up of 15 amino acids. Germline CDR1 reads MDHEN; CDR2 reads SYDVKM. The sequenced part of the CDR3 DNA is TGTGCCAGCAGTTTAGAGGTGTCAGGTCTTTCTGAA. It encodes CASSLEVSGLSE. The full CDR3 is CASSLEVSGLSEAFF. The complete variable domain, with remaining parts taken from reference TRBV28 and TRBJ1-1, reads DVKVTQSSRYLVKRTGEKVFLECVQDMDHENMFWYRQDPGLGLRLIYFSYDVKMKEKGDIPEGYSVSREKKERFSLILESASTNQTSMYLCASSLEVSGLSEAFFGQGTRLTVV.

On this clone itself: The CDR3 end lies 3 residues beyond the end of the read and is filled in from the germline J gene. The chain employs TRBV20-1 and TRBJ1-1, with D maybe TRBD1 (6 bases). V lost 4 bases and J 1 base, leaving 13 bases between the germline ends. The CDR3 runs to 14 residues. Germline lookup yields CDR1 DFQATT and CDR2 SNEGSKA (reference sequence). The covered CDR3 bases are TGCAGTGCTATTTATGGACAGACGAACACTGAA. It translates to CSAIYGQTNTE. The whole CDR3 sequence is CSAIYGQTNTEAFF.

Concerning this clone: With the read ending 3 residues before the CDR3 end, the germline J gene is used to fill in that end. The chain has TRBV28 and TRBJ1-1, with 8 bases lining up with TRBD1. Germline values: CDR1 MDHEN, CDR2 SYDVKM. CDR3 length equals 14 residues. The junction had 3 bases not matched to a gene; V was cut back by 2 bases and J by 4 bases. The CDR3 DNA, read in part, is TGTGCCAGCAGTTTACTTACAGGGGGCACTGAA. This codes for CASSLLTGGTE. The full CDR3 protein is CASSLLTGGTEAFF.

Note on this clone: Read sequence stops 3 residues before the CDR3 end, and the germline J gene provides the missing end. V usage is TRBV20-1 and J usage is TRBJ1-6; TRBD1 agrees at 8 bases. The V gene end was trimmed by 4 bases and the J gene end by 7 bases; junction bases not matched to a gene: 3. This CDR3 region has 13 residues. Germline lookup yields CDR1 DFQATT and CDR2 SNEGSKA (reference sequence). The sequenced CDR3 bases are TGCAGTGCTATCCGGGACAGGAATTCACCC. Translation gives CSAIRDRNSP. The whole CDR3 region reads CSAIRDRNSPLHF.